Below, one T cell receptor (beta chain) is given with its context. Its antigen is unidentified. This record belongs to a study of B cell selection in AIRE deficiency. Study-wide findings and caveats: Shorter CDR3s marked shared Treg sequences, biased toward few non-templated insertions. Healthy Tconv contained about 35% of shared healthy Treg sequences; only TCRbeta sequenced.

Original analysis: Patients' conventional T cells yielded about 11x10^4 distinct TCRbeta sequences; donors' 13.4x10^4. This table comes from immunoSEQ multiplex PCR, and its TCRdb copy is limited to in-frame clones, with some not included. D and trimming come from the DNA, and the V and J calls and clone size come from that table. The top ten hold approximately 0.21% of the sample, which has roughly 25,000 clones, around 95% seen once. The sorted conventional CD4 T cells were gated as CD4+CD127+. The sequenced sample consisted of CD4+CD127+ conventional T cells sorted from PBMCs. The source is a human donor in good health.

This chain's CDR3 is CASSSQTANTEAFF. The CDR3 nucleotides are TGTGCCAGCAGCTCCCAAACGGCGAACACTGAAGCTTTCTTT. The chain recombines TRBV7-2 with TRBJ1-1, with no clear D. V was trimmed by 4 bases and J by 1 base, leaving 10 bases between them. Germline CDR1 and CDR2: SGHTA and FQGNSA. The CDR3 runs 14 residues.